This section outlines one TCR beta chain sequence together with its context. Only in-frame clones appear in the TCRdb table, and some are missing; sequencing was by immunoSEQ multiplex PCR. The sample consists of tens of thousands of clones, 89% of them appearing once. The data are from a study of technical replicates of blood from a few donors. Germline CDR1 and CDR2: SEHNR and FQNEAQ (reference sequence). V dropped 0 bases and J dropped 12; count of bases not matched to a gene: 6. The CDR3 sequence is 15 residues long. The chain links TRBV7-9 to TRBJ2-7; TRBD2 agrees at 15 bases. Source material: T cells isolated from PBMCs. The TCR sequence derives from a human donor in good health. Written as DNA, the CDR3 is TGTGCCAGCAGCTTAGCCGGGACTAGCGGGAGGAACACGTACTTC. Protein product: CASSLAGTSGRNTYF.